Listed here are 6 T cell receptor beta chains from one sample, sequenced in a study of response to subunit inactivated influenza vaccine. One entry per CDR3 protein results from TCRdb running MiXCR on the RT-PCR reads. The sample yields 750,000 to 850,000 distinct CDR3 sequences, approximately 17% seen once. The specimen was PBMCs from blood, collected 5 days after vaccination. The source is a man aged 50-59 years who received an inactivated influenza vaccine.

The rearrangement links TRBV3-1 to TRBJ2-2; D is undetermined. V was trimmed by 0 bases and J by 6 bases, leaving 8 bases between them. There are 14 residues in the CDR3. Germline V gives CDR1 LGHDT, CDR2 YNNKEL (reference sequence). This CDR3 is CASSQDFDAGELFF. Written as DNA, the CDR3 is TGTGCCAGCAGCCAAGATTTTGACGCCGGGGAGCTGTTTTTT.

This clonotype has only a few counts. The gene calls are TRBV24-1 and TRBJ1-1; possible D gene TRBD1, 5 bases. The CDR3 is made up of 13 amino acids. CDR1 is KGHDR, CDR2 SFDVKD, per germline. V shed 1 base and J shed 5 bases, with 7 bases lying between them. The CDR3 region has the DNA TGTGCCACCAGTGATTTCGGGGGGACTGAAGCTTTCTTT. It is translated as CATSDFGGTEAFF.

The chain carries TRBV20-1 and TRBJ1-6, with D tentatively TRBD1 (6 bases). V gave up 3 bases and J gave up 9 bases, with 12 bases separating them. The length of the CDR3 is 13 residues. Germline CDR1 DFQATT, CDR2 SNEGSKA (reference sequence). The chain's CDR3 is CSASRTVSSPLHF. DNA for the CDR3: TGCAGTGCTAGCCGGACAGTCTCTTCACCCCTCCACTTT.

This clonotype was found a few times. V gene TRBV20-1 combines with J gene TRBJ2-5, with D tentatively TRBD1 or TRBD2 (5 bases each). The germline V and J ends were trimmed by 7 bases and 3 bases, with 18 bases remaining between them. Looked up from germline, CDR1 is DFQATT and CDR2 is SNEGSKA (reference sequence). The CDR3 covers 14 residues. The CDR3, as DNA: TGCAGTGTACTCTATCGCGAGGGGAAAGAGACCCAGTACTTC. Protein sequence: CSVLYREGKETQYF.

The table lists this clonotype with a few counts. The chain uses TRBV5-1 and TRBJ2-5; 7 bases agree with TRBD1. The CDR3 loop spans 14 amino acids. V shed 4 bases, J shed 4 bases, and the junction held 7 bases outside the gene matches. CDR1 and CDR2 from the germline V gene are SGHRS and YFSETQ. CDR3 loop: CASSDQDRRETQYF. In DNA, the CDR3 is TGCGCCAGCAGCGATCAGGACAGGCGAGAGACCCAGTACTTC.

In its sample, this clonotype was seen many times. The chain employs TRBV15 and TRBJ1-2, with 7 bases aligning to TRBD1. Germline CDR1 LNHNV, CDR2 YYDKDF (reference sequence). J lost 8 bases, V lost 0 bases, and 6 bases had no gene match. The CDR3 covers 14 residues. The CDR3 region has the DNA TGTGCCACCAGCAGAGAAGGGGGCGGGGGCGGCTACACCTTC. It yields the protein CATSREGGGGGYTF.